This T cell receptor (beta chain) is from a study of cytomegalovirus exposure and HLA in healthy donors. As for this clone: Its matching antigen is unknown.

This CDR3 region has 16 residues. V lost 0 bases to trimming and J lost 2 bases, with 13 bases between them. Germline CDR1 and CDR2: MNHGY and SVAAGI. Vbeta (60) and Jbeta (13) primers were used in the PCR. The repertoire was sequenced with immunoSEQ multiplex PCR; TCRdb's copy has only in-frame clones and lacks some. The sample consists of around 210,000 clones, more than 75% of them appearing once. The study's findings and limits: Earlier results showed most TCR beta V segments being productive about 90% or about 30% of the time. From TCR beta sequences, most subjects' HLA-A and HLA-B alleles were reportedly predicted accurately.

This chain connects TRBV6-9 to TRBJ1-2, with a tentative D call TRBD1 (6 bases). This clonotype originated in a male donor in good health and CMV-seropositive. Material for sequencing was PBMCs. CDR3 sequence: CASSYSVPTGNYGYTF. The CDR3 DNA reads TGTGCCAGCAGTTATTCCGTCCCAACAGGGAACTATGGCTACACCTTC.